The 14 T cell receptor beta chains reported below all come from one sample, sequenced in a study of T cells in Graves' hyperthyroidism and ophthalmopathy. The investigators amplified TCR beta CDR3 regions from RNA transcripts. The TCR CDR3 was amplified in a first-round RT-PCR using the HTBI primer set. MiXCR, applied by TCRdb to the multiplex PCR reads, yields one record per CDR3 protein. The sample has fewer than 750,000 distinct CDR3 sequences; over 12% are singletons. The sequenced sample consisted of blood. All receptors come from a middle-aged woman with Graves' ophthalmopathy.

This clonotype was counted ten times or more. This sequence joins TRBV11-2 and TRBJ2-2; TRBD1 matches 10 bases. Germline loops: CDR1 SGHAT, CDR2 FQNNGV. This CDR3 has 17 amino acids. V gave up 5 bases and J gave up 4 bases; unmatched junction bases: 10. The CDR3 loop is CASSPWDRGGSTGELFF. The CDR3 coding sequence is TGTGCCAGCAGCCCCTGGGACAGGGGAGGATCCACCGGGGAGCTGTTTTTT.

This clonotype came up many times. This chain links TRBV5-1 with TRBJ2-7, with no clear D. V lost 1 base and J 5 bases, leaving 4 bases between the germline ends. The CDR3 is 11 amino acids. Germline loops: CDR1 SGHRS, CDR2 YFSETQ. The CDR3 DNA reads as TGCGCCAGCAGCTTGTTGGACGAGCAGTACTTC. This codes for CASSLLDEQYF.

This clonotype has just a few counts. This chain uses TRBV6-1 with TRBJ2-3; tentatively, D is TRBD1 (6 bases). This CDR3 has 16 amino acids. Trimming cost V 5 bases and J 0 bases, with 15 bases left between them. Germline V gives CDR1 MNHNS, CDR2 SASEGT. For the CDR3, the DNA is TGTGCCAGCAGTCCCCCTGGGGGCCCTAGCACAGATACGCAGTATTTT. This translates into CASSPPGGPSTDTQYF.

Ten or more counts support this clonotype. V usage is TRBV24-1 and J usage is TRBJ2-5, with TRBD2 matching 9 bases. In germline, CDR1 is KGHDR, CDR2 SFDVKD. This CDR3 is built from 14 residues. Trimming at V came to 6 bases and at J to 5 bases, leaving 6 bases not matched to a gene. CDR3 coding DNA: TGTGCCACCAGTCGAAGCGGGGGGAGGGAGACCCAGTACTTC. Translating it yields CATSRSGGRETQYF.

This clonotype was detected a few times. CDR3 loop: CASSNGAGQGDEQYF. The CDR3 DNA sequence: TGTGCCAGCAGCAACGGGGCGGGACAGGGCGACGAGCAGTACTTC. The V and J genes are TRBV2 and TRBJ2-7; 9 positions agree with TRBD1. This CDR3 has 15 residues. CDR1 and CDR2 (germline): SNHLY, FYNNEI. With 6 bases clipped from V and 5 bases from J, the junction kept 11 bases outside the gene matches.

This clonotype was picked up many times. V is TRBV5-1 and J is TRBJ2-7, with 7 bases matching TRBD1. The CDR3 has 13 amino acids. The V gene's germline CDR1 is SGHRS and CDR2 YFSETQ. After removal of 7 bases from V and 2 bases from J, the junction contained 6 bases not matched to a gene. For the CDR3, the DNA is TGCGCCAGCTCGACAGGGAGCACCTACGAGCAGTACTTC. Its translation: CASSTGSTYEQYF. Full variable domain (missing parts from reference TRBV5-1 and TRBJ2-7): KAGVTQTPRYLIKTRGQQVTLSCSPISGHRSVSWYQQTPGQGLQFLFEYFSETQRNKGNFPGRFSGRQFSNSRSEMNVSTLELGDSALYLCASSTGSTYEQYFGPGTRLTVT.

This clonotype was counted a few times. The V call is TRBV30, the J call TRBJ2-2, with D possibly being TRBD1 (5 bases). Germline V CDR1 and CDR2: GTSNPN, SVGIG (reference sequence). Trimming pared 2 bases from V and 5 bases from J, leaving 12 bases between. The CDR3 is made up of 14 amino acids. The CDR3 spells CAWSIQDRTGELFF. CDR3 nucleotides: TGTGCCTGGAGTATACAGGACCGGACCGGGGAGCTGTTTTTT.

Many counts were recorded for this clonotype. The chain is built from TRBV27 and TRBJ2-5; TRBD1 is a possible D gene (6 bases). V was pared by 3 bases and J by 5 bases, with 10 bases between. This CDR3 is 13 amino acids long. Germline loops: CDR1 MNHEY, CDR2 SMNVEV (reference sequence). The CDR3 sequence: CASSFQRGETQYF. CDR3 bases: TGTGCCAGCAGTTTTCAAAGGGGGGAGACCCAGTACTTC.

The table lists this clonotype with many counts. This sequence joins TRBV12-3 or TRBV12-4 and TRBJ2-7, with D perhaps TRBD1 (6 bases). V shed 1 base and J shed 6 bases, with 13 bases lying between them. The CDR3 runs to 14 residues. CDR3 nucleotides: TGTGCCAGCAGTTTAGGACAGGCCGCCTTCGAGCAGTACTTC. Amino acids: CASSLGQAAFEQYF.

There are many counts of this clonotype. The V gene is TRBV19, the J gene TRBJ2-2; D is unclear. The CDR3 sequence is 15 residues long. The germline V and J ends were trimmed by 5 bases and 7 bases, with 17 bases remaining between them. In germline, CDR1 is LNHDA, CDR2 SQIVND (reference sequence). The CDR3 DNA reads TGTGCCAGTAGTCCTAAGTCGCTTCCGGGCGGGGAGCTGTTTTTT. Encoded protein: CASSPKSLPGGELFF.

The chain has TRBV7-2 and TRBJ2-7; D not resolved. Germline values: CDR1 SGHTA, CDR2 FQGNSA. The CDR3 is 14 residues long. Trimming cost V 1 base and J 2 bases, with 9 bases left between them. CDR3 coding DNA: TGTGCCAGCAGCTTAGAATCAATCCCCTACGAGCAGTACTTC. Translated: CASSLESIPYEQYF.

In regard to this clonotype: A much larger clone lies a single base off, so this may be a read error. The gene calls are TRBV6-2 or TRBV6-3 and TRBJ1-5; D is unresolved. The CDR3 loop spans 14 amino acids. The germline CDR1 and CDR2 sequences are MNHEY and SVGEGT. The CDR3 bases are TGTGCCAGCAGTGGCCCTCAAATGAATCGGCCCCAGCATTTT. Amino acids: CASSGPQMNRPQHF.

This clonotype was detected only a few times. The chain is built from TRBV5-1 and TRBJ1-1; tentatively, D is TRBD1 (6 bases). The CDR3 has 15 amino acids. CDR1 is SGHRS, CDR2 YFSETQ, per germline. Trimming pared 5 bases from V and 1 base from J, leaving 15 bases between. The CDR3 is CASRDTGTPNTEAFF. In nucleotides, the CDR3 is TGCGCCAGCAGAGACACCGGGACACCGAACACTGAAGCTTTCTTT.

The sample holds many counts of this clonotype. The chain couples TRBV19 to TRBJ1-1; TRBD1 aligns across 11 bases. The CDR3 is made up of 15 amino acids. The germline V gene encodes CDR1 LNHDA and CDR2 SQIVND (reference sequence). The J segment lost 6 bases and the V segment lost 3 bases, leaving 6 bases of the junction unmatched. CDR3 in amino acids: CASSIFGQGAAEAFF. In DNA form, the CDR3 reads TGTGCCAGTAGTATCTTCGGACAGGGGGCGGCTGAAGCTTTCTTT.